The rows below give T cell receptor beta chains drawn from one sample of a study of chemoradiotherapy in HPV16-positive cancers. The method was immunoSEQ multiplex PCR; TCRdb's version includes in-frame clones alone and lacks a portion of them. This table has 2,700 or so clones, 70% to 90% appearing once. Source: tumor tissue, taken from a patient who underwent chemoradiotherapy. The receptors shown here come from a human donor with HPV-associated anogenital cancer. CDR3s include the opening cysteine and the closing phenylalanine or tryptophan. Each record gives: J gene, V gene, D gene, clone size, CDR3 DNA, CDR3 protein. D genes are given only for firm matches. Where a row states a size, it is once, few, many or the class of an expanded clone; other rows omit it.

J gene: TRBJ2-7; V gene: TRBV21-1; D gene: NA; clone size: once; CDR3 DNA: TGTGCCAGCAGCAAATCAATAGCCGCGCGCGAGTACTTC; CDR3 protein: CASSKSIAAREYF
J gene: TRBJ2-3; V gene: TRBV28; D gene: TRBD2; clone size: NA; CDR3 DNA: TGTGCCAGCAGTTTGGGGGGTAGCGGGAGGGCCACGCAGTATTTT; CDR3 protein: CASSLGGSGRATQYF
J gene: TRBJ1-1; V gene: TRBV6-5; D gene: NA; clone size: once; CDR3 DNA: TGTGCCAGCAGTTACTCGGGGGATCAAAACACTGAAGCTTTCTTT; CDR3 protein: CASSYSGDQNTEAFF
J gene: TRBJ2-1; V gene: TRBV9; D gene: TRBD2; clone size: NA; CDR3 DNA: TGTGCCAGCAGCACGACGATGACTAGCGGGACCCGCCTGGGTGAGCAGTTCTTC; CDR3 protein: CASSTTMTSGTRLGEQFF
J gene: TRBJ2-3; V gene: TRBV6-6; D gene: TRBD2; clone size: once; CDR3 DNA: TGTGCCAGCAGTCCCACAGGACTAGTTAGGACAGATACGCAGTATTTT; CDR3 protein: CASSPTGLVRTDTQYF
J gene: TRBJ2-1; V gene: TRBV7-8; D gene: TRBD2; clone size: few; CDR3 DNA: TGTGCCAGCAGCCCTACTAGCGGGAGCTCCTACAATGAGCAGTTCTTC; CDR3 protein: CASSPTSGSSYNEQFF
J gene: TRBJ1-1; V gene: TRBV30; D gene: NA; clone size: NA; CDR3 DNA: TGTGCCTGGAGTCGGCAGGGTTTCGCTGAAGCTTTCTTT; CDR3 protein: CAWSRQGFAEAFF
J gene: TRBJ1-1; V gene: TRBV7-8; D gene: NA; clone size: NA; CDR3 DNA: TGTGCCAGCAGCTCCCGCCACGACACTGAAGCTTTCTTT; CDR3 protein: CASSSRHDTEAFF
J gene: TRBJ2-3; V gene: TRBV30; D gene: TRBD2; clone size: NA; CDR3 DNA: TGTGCCTGGAGTGTAACTAGCGTAACAGATACGCAGTATTTT; CDR3 protein: CAWSVTSVTDTQYF
J gene: TRBJ2-7; V gene: TRBV28; D gene: TRBD1; clone size: NA; CDR3 DNA: TGTGCCAGCAGCCCGACAGGGACCTACGAGCAGTACTTC; CDR3 protein: CASSPTGTYEQYF
J gene: TRBJ1-3; V gene: TRBV29-1; D gene: NA; clone size: NA; CDR3 DNA: TGCAGCGTTGAAGGGGTCGGCTCTGGAAACACCATATATTTT; CDR3 protein: CSVEGVGSGNTIYF
J gene: TRBJ2-2; V gene: TRBV4-2; D gene: NA; clone size: NA; CDR3 DNA: TGTGCCAGCAGCCAAGATAGGGGACCCGGGGAGCTGTTTTTT; CDR3 protein: CASSQDRGPGELFF
J gene: TRBJ2-7; V gene: TRBV18; D gene: TRBD1; clone size: NA; CDR3 DNA: TGTGCCAGCTCTCTCCGGGACAGGGGGCCTCTGGAGCAGTACTTC; CDR3 protein: CASSLRDRGPLEQYF
J gene: TRBJ1-1; V gene: TRBV28; D gene: TRBD1; clone size: NA; CDR3 DNA: TGTGCCAGCAGTCCGCCGACAGGGCGAACTGAAGCTTTCTTT; CDR3 protein: CASSPPTGRTEAFF